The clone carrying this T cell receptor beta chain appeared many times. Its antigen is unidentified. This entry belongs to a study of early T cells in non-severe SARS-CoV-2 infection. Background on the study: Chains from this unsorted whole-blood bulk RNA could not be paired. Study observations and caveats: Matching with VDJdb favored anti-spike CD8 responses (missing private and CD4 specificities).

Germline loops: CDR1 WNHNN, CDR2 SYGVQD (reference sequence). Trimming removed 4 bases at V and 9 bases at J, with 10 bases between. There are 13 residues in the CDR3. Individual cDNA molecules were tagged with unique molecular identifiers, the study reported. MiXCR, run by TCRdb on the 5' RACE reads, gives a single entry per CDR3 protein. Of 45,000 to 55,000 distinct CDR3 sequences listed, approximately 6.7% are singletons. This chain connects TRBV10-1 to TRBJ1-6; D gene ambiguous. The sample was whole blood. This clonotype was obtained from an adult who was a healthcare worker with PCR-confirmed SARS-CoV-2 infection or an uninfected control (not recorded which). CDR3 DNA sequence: TGCGCCAGCAGTGGGGCCTTCGGTTCACCCCTCCACTTT. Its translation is CASSGAFGSPLHF.